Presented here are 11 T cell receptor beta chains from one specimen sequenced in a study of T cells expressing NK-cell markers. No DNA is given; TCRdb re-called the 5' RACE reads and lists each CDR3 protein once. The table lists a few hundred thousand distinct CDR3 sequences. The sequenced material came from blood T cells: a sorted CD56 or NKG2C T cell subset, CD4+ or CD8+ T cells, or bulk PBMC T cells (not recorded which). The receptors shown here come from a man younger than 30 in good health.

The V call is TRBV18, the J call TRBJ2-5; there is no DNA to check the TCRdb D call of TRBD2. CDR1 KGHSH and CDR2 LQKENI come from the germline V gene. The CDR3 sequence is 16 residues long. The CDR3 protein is CASSTRLAGAKETQYF.

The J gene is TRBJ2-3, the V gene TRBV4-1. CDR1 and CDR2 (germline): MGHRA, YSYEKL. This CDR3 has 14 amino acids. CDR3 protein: CASSQTADWDTQYF.

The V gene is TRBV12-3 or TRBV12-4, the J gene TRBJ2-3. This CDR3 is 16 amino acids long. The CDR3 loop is CASSLAVGTSTDTQYF.

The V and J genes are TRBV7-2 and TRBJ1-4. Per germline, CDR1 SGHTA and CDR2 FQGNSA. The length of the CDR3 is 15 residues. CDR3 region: CASSPGASPNEKLFF. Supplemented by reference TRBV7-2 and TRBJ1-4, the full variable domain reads GAGVSQSPSNKVTEKGKDVELRCDPISGHTALYWYRQSLGQGLEFLIYFQGNSAPDKSGLPSDRFSAERTGGSVSTLTIQRTQQEDSAVYLCASSPGASPNEKLFFGSGTQLSVL.

The chain's CDR3 is CSARGATGTNEKLFF. V and J are TRBV20-1 and TRBJ1-4; TCRdb selects TRBD1, and the lack of DNA leaves this call unchecked. CDR1 DFQATT and CDR2 SNEGSKA come from the germline V gene (reference sequence). This CDR3 has 15 residues.

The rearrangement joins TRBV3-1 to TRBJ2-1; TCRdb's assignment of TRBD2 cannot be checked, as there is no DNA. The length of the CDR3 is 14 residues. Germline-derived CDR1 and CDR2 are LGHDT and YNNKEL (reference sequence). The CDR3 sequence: CASSPLSGRVEQFF.

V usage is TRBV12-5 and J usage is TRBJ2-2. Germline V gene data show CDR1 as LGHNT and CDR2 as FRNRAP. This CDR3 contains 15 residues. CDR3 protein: CASGWTDGNTGELFF.

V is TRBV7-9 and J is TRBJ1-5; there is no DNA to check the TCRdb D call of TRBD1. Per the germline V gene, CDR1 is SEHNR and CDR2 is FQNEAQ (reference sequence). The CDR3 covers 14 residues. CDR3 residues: CASGPPTGNQPQHF.

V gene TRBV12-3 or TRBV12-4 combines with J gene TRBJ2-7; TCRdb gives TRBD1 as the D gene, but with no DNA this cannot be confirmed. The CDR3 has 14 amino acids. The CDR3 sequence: CASSWDSSFYEQYF.

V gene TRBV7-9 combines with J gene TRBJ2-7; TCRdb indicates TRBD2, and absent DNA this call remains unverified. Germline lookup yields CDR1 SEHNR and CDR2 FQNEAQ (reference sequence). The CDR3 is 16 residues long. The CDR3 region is CASSLPSGRAGYEQYF.

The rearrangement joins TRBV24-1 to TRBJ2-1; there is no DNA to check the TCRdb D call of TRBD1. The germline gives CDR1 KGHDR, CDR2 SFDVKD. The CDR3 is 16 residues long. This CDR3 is CATSDLAGQGRNEQFF.